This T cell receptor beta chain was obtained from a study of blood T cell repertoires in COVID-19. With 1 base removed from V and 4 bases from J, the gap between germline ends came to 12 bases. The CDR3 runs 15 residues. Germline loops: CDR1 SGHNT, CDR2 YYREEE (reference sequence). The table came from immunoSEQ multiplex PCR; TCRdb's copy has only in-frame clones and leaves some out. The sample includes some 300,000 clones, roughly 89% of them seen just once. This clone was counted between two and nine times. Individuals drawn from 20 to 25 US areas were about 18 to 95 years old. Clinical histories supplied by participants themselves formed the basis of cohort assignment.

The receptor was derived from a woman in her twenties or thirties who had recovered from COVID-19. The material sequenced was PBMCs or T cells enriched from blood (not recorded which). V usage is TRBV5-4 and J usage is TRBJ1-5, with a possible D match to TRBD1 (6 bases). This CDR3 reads CASSLYPGVNQPQHF. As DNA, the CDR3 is TGTGCCAGCAGCTTGTATCCAGGGGTTAATCAGCCCCAGCATTTT.